The 19 T cell receptor beta chains reported below all come from one sample, sequenced in a study of OX40 agonist ivuxolimab in advanced cancers. Using immunoSEQ multiplex PCR, the repertoire was profiled, and TCRdb retains in-frame clones only, with some absent. The sample records fewer than 100,000 clones, 83% being singletons. Here the sequenced sample was CD4+ or CD8+ T cells sorted from blood, taken in a trial of the OX40 agonist ivuxolimab. The receptors originated from an adult with an advanced solid tumor such as melanoma, head and neck, liver or kidney cancer.

The J gene is TRBJ1-2, the V gene TRBV5-4; maybe TRBD1 (5 bases). The V end was cut by 4 bases, the J end by 1 base, with 14 bases between. Germline CDR1 SGHNT, CDR2 YYREEE (reference sequence). CDR3 length: 15 residues. The CDR3 protein is CASSTTLQVNYGYTF. Written as DNA, the CDR3 is TGTGCCAGCAGCACCACTCTACAGGTTAACTATGGCTACACCTTC.

This chain joins TRBV5-1 and TRBJ1-4, with 7 bases lining up with TRBD1. Germline CDR1 and CDR2: SGHRS and YFSETQ. The CDR3 has 14 amino acids. Trimming took 4 bases from V and 4 from J; bases not matched to a gene: 4. The CDR3 loop is CASSTGQFNEKLFF. The CDR3 DNA follows: TGCGCCAGCAGCACGGGACAGTTTAATGAAAAACTGTTTTTT.

The J gene is TRBJ1-2, the V gene TRBV19; D might be TRBD1 (5 bases). V gave up 6 bases and J gave up 0 bases, with 20 bases separating them. The CDR3 totals 17 residues. The V gene's germline CDR1 is LNHDA and CDR2 SQIVND (reference sequence). Here the CDR3 reads CASRGADGRGANYGYTF. The CDR3, as DNA: TGTGCCAGTAGAGGTGCGGACGGCCGAGGGGCTAACTATGGCTACACCTTC. The complete variable domain, with remaining parts taken from reference TRBV19 and TRBJ1-2, reads DGGITQSPKYLFRKEGQNVTLSCEQNLNHDAMYWYRQDPGQGLRLIYYSQIVNDFQKGDIAEGYSVSREKKESFPLTVTSAQKNPTAFYLCASRGADGRGANYGYTFGSGTRLTVV.

The chain employs TRBV21-1 and TRBJ2-2; the D segment call TRBD2 is taken from the table without a DNA check. TRBV21-1 is termed a pseudogene. This CDR3 region has 17 residues. Here the CDR3 reads CASSKGGQAGNTGELFF. The CDR3 DNA is TGTGCCAGCAGCAAAGGGGGTCAGGCGGGGAACACCGGGGAGCTGTTTTTT.

The V gene is TRBV7-9, the J gene TRBJ2-1; TRBD2 matches 7 bases. The CDR3 spans 16 residues. Per germline, CDR1 SEHNR and CDR2 FQNEAQ (reference sequence). J was trimmed by 7 bases and V by 0 bases; bases with no gene match: 9. This CDR3 is CASSLARLAVQNEQFF. CDR3 coding DNA: TGTGCCAGCAGCTTAGCAAGGCTAGCGGTTCAAAATGAGCAGTTCTTC.

The chain has TRBV27 and TRBJ2-3; 10 positions match TRBD2. The CDR3 totals 15 residues. V lost 6 bases, J lost 1 base, and 4 bases stayed unmatched. Germline V gene lookup returns CDR1 MNHEY and CDR2 SMNVEV (reference sequence). The CDR3 here is CASSFGTSGTDTQYF. CDR3 sequence (DNA): TGTGCCAGCAGCTTCGGGACTAGCGGCACAGATACGCAGTATTTT.

The chain combines TRBV11-2 with TRBJ1-2, with D possibly being TRBD1 (5 bases). Germline V lookup: CDR1 SGHAT, CDR2 FQNNGV. The ends were cut back, 4 bases at V and 4 bases at J, with 16 bases in the middle. The CDR3 covers 15 residues. In nucleotides, the CDR3 is TGTGCCAGCAGCTCTATACAGACGGGGGGCTATGGCTACACCTTC. Translated, it gives CASSSIQTGGYGYTF.

This chain connects TRBV9 to TRBJ1-3, with D perhaps matching TRBD1 (5 bases). Per germline, CDR1 SGDLS and CDR2 YYNGEE. The CDR3 runs to 14 residues. Trimming removed 2 bases at V and 2 bases at J, with 8 bases between. The CDR3 DNA is TGTGCCAGCAGCGTTCAAGGGGCTGGAAACACCATATATTTT. This sequence encodes CASSVQGAGNTIYF. The full variable domain, its missing parts supplied by reference TRBV9 and TRBJ1-3, is DSGVTQTPKHLITATGQRVTLRCSPRSGDLSVYWYQQSLDQGLQFLIQYYNGEERAKGNILERFSAQQFPDLHSELNLSSLELGDSALYFCASSVQGAGNTIYFGEGSWLTVV.

The chain combines TRBV5-1 with TRBJ2-4; D call uncertain. Germline V gene sequence: CDR1 SGHRS, CDR2 YFSETQ. V lost 6 bases, J lost 2 bases, and 12 bases lay in between. The CDR3 has 14 amino acids. In DNA form, the CDR3 reads TGCGCCAGCACCAAGGGTGGGCCCAAAAACATTCAGTACTTC. This encodes CASTKGGPKNIQYF.

In its sample, this clone was seen once. The chain carries TRBV7-6 and TRBJ2-7; unclear D gene. CDR3 length: 15 amino acids. Germline CDR1 and CDR2: SGHVS and FNYEAQ. Trimming took off 5 bases at V and 7 bases at J, with 21 bases between the two ends. CDR3 in DNA: TGTGCCAGCAGCCCCTTCCCGGAACTTGCGATGGAGCAGTACTTC. Translation: CASSPFPELAMEQYF. Supplemented by reference TRBV7-6 and TRBJ2-7, the full variable domain reads GAGVSQSPRYKVTKRGQDVALRCDPISGHVSLYWYRQALGQGPEFLTYFNYEAQQDKSGLPNDRFSAERPEGSISTLTIQRTEQRDSAMYRCASSPFPELAMEQYFGPGTRLTVT.

This clone is a singleton in its sample. The rearrangement uses TRBV14 and TRBJ2-2; perhaps TRBD2 as D (5 bases). The CDR3 sequence is 14 residues long. Trimming took off 1 base at V and 4 bases at J, with 7 bases between the two ends. In germline, CDR1 is SGHDN, CDR2 FVKESK. CDR3 in amino acids: CASSQARGTGELFF. In nucleotides, the CDR3 is TGTGCCAGCAGCCAAGCTCGGGGCACCGGGGAGCTGTTTTTT. The full variable domain, with the rest looked up from reference TRBV14 and TRBJ2-2, is EAGVTQFPSHSVIEKGQTVTLRCDPISGHDNLYWYRRVMGKEIKFLLHFVKESKQDESGMPNNRFLAERTGGTYSTLKVQPAELEDSGVYFCASSQARGTGELFFGEGSRLTVL.

The CDR3 protein is CATSMANYGYTF. CDR3 DNA sequence: TGTGCCACCAGCATGGCTAACTATGGCTACACCTTC. The V gene is TRBV15, the J gene TRBJ1-2; D gene unclear. Trimming pared 4 bases from V and 0 bases from J, leaving 3 bases between. Germline V gene lookup returns CDR1 LNHNV and CDR2 YYDKDF (reference sequence). The CDR3 has 12 residues.

This chain connects TRBV6-1 to TRBJ1-4; 8 bases line up with TRBD1. With 4 bases clipped from V and 7 bases from J, the junction kept 5 bases outside the gene matches. Germline V lookup: CDR1 MNHNS, CDR2 SASEGT. The CDR3 covers 14 residues. The CDR3 sequence is CASSAGQASEKLFF. In nucleotides, the CDR3 is TGTGCCAGCAGTGCGGGACAGGCGTCTGAAAAACTGTTTTTT.

The rearrangement joins TRBV18 to TRBJ1-2; weak D call: TRBD1 (6 bases). This CDR3 region has 14 residues. Germline loops: CDR1 KGHSH, CDR2 LQKENI. The V end was cut by 2 bases, the J end by 1 base, with 8 bases between. The CDR3 reads CASSPDRFNYGYTF. CDR3 nucleotide sequence: TGTGCCAGCTCACCAGACAGGTTTAACTATGGCTACACCTTC.

V is TRBV10-3 and J is TRBJ2-2; maybe TRBD1 (6 bases). The CDR3 totals 14 residues. V was clipped by 9 bases and J by 2 bases, with 13 bases between them. Germline lookup yields CDR1 ENHRY and CDR2 SYGVKD. The CDR3 nucleotides are TGTGCCATTCAGAGACAGGCTAACACCGGGGAGCTGTTTTTT. This sequence encodes CAIQRQANTGELFF.

The genes are TRBV7-8 and TRBJ2-5; the D gene could be TRBD1 or TRBD2 (6 bases each). The germline CDR1 and CDR2 sequences are SGHVS and FQNEAQ. The V gene lost 11 bases and the J gene lost 7 bases, with 20 bases spanning the gap. The CDR3 has 13 residues. CDR3 in DNA: TGTGCCGGTCGGGGGCGATGGGGGGCGACCCAGTACTTC. This translates into CAGRGRWGATQYF.

This rearrangement joins TRBV5-1 to TRBJ2-3; D gene unclear. Germline CDR1 is SGHRS and CDR2 is YFSETQ. CDR3 size: 16 residues. V lost 4 bases and J 2 bases, leaving 17 bases between the germline ends. CDR3 DNA: TGCGCCAGCAGCAAAGGACCCACCTTGGCCACAGATACGCAGTATTTT. Its translation: CASSKGPTLATDTQYF.

The chain has TRBV6-5 and TRBJ1-3, with 8 bases identical to TRBD1. CDR1 MNHEY and CDR2 SVGAGI come from the germline V gene. The J segment lost 2 bases and the V segment lost 0 bases, leaving 3 bases of the junction unmatched. The CDR3 has 16 residues. The CDR3 spells CASSYSGRGPGNTIYF. The CDR3 nucleotides read TGTGCCAGCAGTTACTCAGGCAGGGGGCCTGGAAACACCATATATTTT.

This clone was observed a few times. The rearrangement links TRBV5-1 to TRBJ1-1; D might be TRBD1 (6 bases). The CDR3 is made up of 14 amino acids. The germline gives CDR1 SGHRS, CDR2 YFSETQ. V was shortened by 4 bases and J by 4 bases, with 14 bases between the two germline ends. CDR3 loop: CASSTGTGSTEAFF. CDR3 nucleotides: TGCGCCAGCAGCACGGGAACAGGGTCCACTGAAGCTTTCTTT. Looking up the rest from reference TRBV5-1 and TRBJ1-1 gives the full variable domain: KAGVTQTPRYLIKTRGQQVTLSCSPISGHRSVSWYQQTPGQGLQFLFEYFSETQRNKGNFPGRFSGRQFSNSRSEMNVSTLELGDSALYLCASSTGTGSTEAFFGQGTRLTVV.